The sequence of this T cell receptor (beta chain) was determined in a study of T cell repertoires in cytomegalovirus infection. Looking at the study overall: Well-studied HLA-B-restricted CMV epitopes were used in the study alongside recently identified HLA-C-restricted ones. CMV infection plus the matching HLA type was flagged by public TCR beta signatures.

Trimming pared 8 bases from V and 1 base from J, leaving 12 bases between. Germline loops: CDR1 MNHEY, CDR2 SVGEGT. The CDR3 contains 14 residues. General observations from the study: The study identified carriers of CMV plus the relevant HLA from cumulative public TCR beta family frequency.

This clonotype was found a few times. Antigen specificity is unknown. Each CDR3 protein is one row after TCRdb ran MiXCR on the reads. The sample has approximately 910,000 distinct CDR3 sequences; roughly 31% are singletons. The clonotype originates from a human donor in good health (CMV status not recorded). Some clones in this sample may be carry-over from other donors' samples. The sequences come from cultured CD8+ T cells from PBMCs, collected from culture after CMV antigen stimulation. The V call is TRBV6-2 or TRBV6-3, the J call TRBJ2-1, with D possibly called TRBD1 or TRBD2 (6 bases each). Here the CDR3 DNA reads TGTGCCAGCGGGGGGCAGGGGTCCTACAATGAGCAGTTCTTC. Its translation is CASGGQGSYNEQFF.